The 32 T cell receptor beta chains presented below share a single source sample, sequenced in a study of blood T cell repertoires in COVID-19. The data were produced by immunoSEQ multiplex PCR, yet TCRdb's version contains in-frame clones alone and is incomplete. The sample gives under 150,000 clones, 79% of which show up once; approximately 4% is in the top ten. The sample was peripheral blood. Source of these receptors: a woman older than 75 with acute or convalescent COVID-19.

This rearrangement joins TRBV7-9 to TRBJ1-2; D remains unclear. This CDR3 contains 15 residues. With 5 bases removed from V and 3 bases from J, the gap between germline ends came to 16 bases. Looked up from germline, CDR1 is SEHNR and CDR2 is FQNEAQ (reference sequence). The CDR3, as DNA: TGTGCCAGCAGCACTAGTTCTCAGGCGGACTATGGCTACACCTTC. This translates into CASSTSSQADYGYTF.

The chain recombines TRBV10-3 with TRBJ1-3; D might be TRBD1 (6 bases). This CDR3 has 12 residues. V was shortened by 11 bases and J by 2 bases, with 10 bases between the two germline ends. Germline V CDR1 and CDR2: ENHRY, SYGVKD. The DNA for the CDR3 is TGTGCCGCACAGGGAACTGGAAACACCATATATTTT. Its translation is CAAQGTGNTIYF.

CDR3 coding DNA: TGTGCCAGCAGCAAAGTGAGTCAGGGGAACTATGGCTACACCTTC. This sequence encodes CASSKVSQGNYGYTF. The rearrangement uses TRBV21-1 and TRBJ1-2; no DNA check was done on the table's D call, TRBD1. TRBV21-1 is described as a pseudogene. The CDR3 is 15 amino acids.

The chain uses TRBV5-1 and TRBJ2-7; 13 nucleotides line up with TRBD2. The CDR3 has 15 amino acids. Germline CDR1 is SGHRS and CDR2 is YFSETQ. V gave up 4 bases and J gave up 2 bases; unmatched junction bases: 3. CDR3 sequence: CASSPGTSGTYEQYF. The CDR3 DNA reads as TGCGCCAGCAGCCCTGGGACTAGCGGGACCTACGAGCAGTACTTC.

The chain is built from TRBV29-1 and TRBJ1-6; no firm D call. Between the trimmed V and J ends, which lost 5 bases and 14 bases, there was a span of 16 bases. Germline CDR1 is SQVTM and CDR2 is ANQGSEA. The CDR3 sequence is 12 residues long. This chain's CDR3 is CSVPRLVGTLHF. Written as DNA, the CDR3 is TGCAGCGTTCCTAGGCTGGTCGGGACCCTCCACTTT.

This clone was observed a few times. J is TRBJ2-5 and V is TRBV5-4, with 7 bases matching TRBD1. V shed 0 bases, J shed 7 bases, and the junction held 6 bases outside the gene matches. The germline V gene has CDR1 SGHNT and CDR2 YYREEE (reference sequence). The CDR3 spans 14 residues. CDR3 in amino acids: CASSLGGGGGTQYF. The CDR3 DNA reads TGTGCCAGCAGCTTGGGAGGGGGCGGAGGGACCCAGTACTTC.

V and J are TRBV5-4 and TRBJ2-5; 9 bases match TRBD2. V lost 3 bases, J lost 5 bases, and 11 bases stayed unmatched. Germline CDR1 is SGHNT and CDR2 is YYREEE (reference sequence). This CDR3 is built from 16 residues. This CDR3 reads CASSSLAGDNRETQYF. DNA for the CDR3: TGTGCCAGCAGCTCATTAGCGGGAGACAATAGGGAGACCCAGTACTTC.

V is TRBV11-2 and J is TRBJ2-1; tentatively, D is TRBD2 (7 bases). V dropped 5 bases and J dropped 15 bases, with 17 bases sitting between them. This CDR3 spans 12 amino acids. The germline V gene encodes CDR1 SGHAT and CDR2 FQNNGV. The DNA of the CDR3 is TGTGCCAGCAGCATAGGGGCGGGGGCGCCGTTCTTC. This codes for CASSIGAGAPFF.

The chain recombines TRBV7-3 with TRBJ2-1, with D maybe TRBD1 (6 bases). The CDR3 loop spans 16 amino acids. Germline CDR1 is SGHTA and CDR2 is FQGTGA. V lost 5 bases and J 0 bases, leaving 14 bases between the germline ends. In DNA form, the CDR3 reads TGTGCCAGCAGCCCTAAGCAGGGGAGCTCCTACAATGAGCAGTTCTTC. It codes for CASSPKQGSSYNEQFF. Complete variable domain (other parts from reference TRBV7-3 and TRBJ2-1): GAGVSQTPSNKVTEKGKYVELRCDPISGHTALYWYRQSLGQGPEFLIYFQGTGAADDSGLPNDRFFAVRPEGSVSTLKIQRTERGDSAVYLCASSPKQGSSYNEQFFGPGTRLTVL.

CDR3 coding DNA: TGTGCCAGCAGCCAGACTAGCGGGGAGACCAGCCAGTTCTTC. Translated: CASSQTSGETSQFF. The chain couples TRBV28 to TRBJ2-1; 11 bases line up with TRBD2. Germline V gene lookup returns CDR1 MDHEN and CDR2 SYDVKM. Trimming at V came to 6 bases and at J to 13 bases, leaving 11 bases not matched to a gene. The CDR3 runs 14 residues.

This clone was counted a single time. The V gene is TRBV3-1 (or the pseudogene TRBV3-2), the J gene TRBJ2-5, with TRBD2 matching over 10 bases. Germline V gene sequence: CDR1 LGHDT, CDR2 YNNKEL (reference sequence). This CDR3 comprises 17 residues. After removal of 1 base from V and 1 base from J, the junction contained 6 bases not matched to a gene. CDR3 coding DNA: TGTGCCAGCAGCCAAGGGGCTCTAGCGGGGGCCCAAGAGACCCAGTACTTC. It encodes CASSQGALAGAQETQYF.

The genes are TRBV4-1 and TRBJ2-2, with 11 bases matching TRBD2. V shed 1 base and J 5 bases; nucleotides not matched to a gene: 9. The CDR3 consists of 18 residues. From germline, CDR1 is MGHRA and CDR2 YSYEKL. This CDR3 reads CASSQVVSGGARTGELFF. The CDR3 nucleotides read TGCGCCAGCAGCCAAGTGGTTAGCGGGGGGGCCAGAACCGGGGAGCTGTTTTTT.

This clone was recorded only once. The DNA of the CDR3 is TGTGCCTGGAGTCATGGGACAGGGGCATATGGCTACACCTTC. Translating gives CAWSHGTGAYGYTF. The chain recombines TRBV30 with TRBJ1-2; TRBD1 matches at 10 bases. The CDR3 consists of 14 residues. Germline-derived CDR1 and CDR2 are GTSNPN and SVGIG (reference sequence). The trim removed 2 bases at V and 5 bases at J, leaving 5 bases unmatched.

V gene TRBV6-1 combines with J gene TRBJ2-3, with 12 nucleotides matching TRBD2. Unmatched junction bases numbered 6, after V lost 4 bases and J lost 4 bases. This CDR3 is 16 amino acids long. Germline loops: CDR1 MNHNS, CDR2 SASEGT. The CDR3, as DNA: TGTGCCAGCAGTGTATCTAGCGGGGGGGTCTCAGATACGCAGTATTTT. Translating gives CASSVSSGGVSDTQYF.

In nucleotides, the CDR3 is TGTGCCACCAGCACCGGGGGGAGTGAAGCTTTCTTT. Translation: CATSTGGSEAFF. The chain recombines TRBV15 with TRBJ1-1, with D tentatively TRBD1 (5 bases). The CDR3 is 12 residues long. The germline V gene has CDR1 LNHNV and CDR2 YYDKDF (reference sequence). V was shortened by 4 bases and J by 7 bases, with 10 bases between the two germline ends.

The chain recombines TRBV30 with TRBJ2-7; the D is unclear. V lost 0 bases to trimming and J lost 2 bases, with 8 bases between them. The CDR3 has 13 residues. The V gene's germline CDR1 is GTSNPN and CDR2 SVGIG (reference sequence). The CDR3 DNA reads as TGTGCCTGGAGTGTGTCTAGGACCTACGAGCAGTACTTC. This translates into CAWSVSRTYEQYF.

The rearrangement uses TRBV7-3 and TRBJ2-1; a weak D match, TRBD1 (6 bases). Germline V gene sequence: CDR1 SGHTA, CDR2 FQGTGA. The CDR3 spans 14 residues. V lost 5 bases and J lost 4, with 12 bases in between. The CDR3, as DNA: TGTGCCAGCAGCACAGGGAAGGGGTACAATGAGCAGTTCTTC. Residues: CASSTGKGYNEQFF.

The chain links TRBV6-5 to TRBJ1-1; tentative D call: TRBD1 (6 bases). The CDR3 is 14 amino acids. Germline loops: CDR1 MNHEY, CDR2 SVGAGI. V lost 6 bases, J lost 1 base, and 12 bases lay in between. This chain's CDR3 is CASRRETGNTEAFF. The CDR3 DNA sequence: TGTGCCAGCAGACGCGAGACAGGGAACACTGAAGCTTTCTTT.

This clone is a singleton in its sample. The chain links TRBV19 to TRBJ2-2, with D unresolved. This CDR3 is built from 13 residues. Looked up from germline, CDR1 is LNHDA and CDR2 is SQIVND (reference sequence). V lost 4 bases, J lost 2 bases, and 5 bases lay in between. The CDR3 DNA reads as TGTGCCAGTAGTACTCGTAACACCGGGGAGCTGTTTTTT. This codes for CASSTRNTGELFF. Supplemented by reference TRBV19 and TRBJ2-2, the full variable domain reads DGGITQSPKYLFRKEGQNVTLSCEQNLNHDAMYWYRQDPGQGLRLIYYSQIVNDFQKGDIAEGYSVSREKKESFPLTVTSAQKNPTAFYLCASSTRNTGELFFGEGSRLTVL.

The rearrangement uses TRBV28 and TRBJ1-1, with TRBD1 identical over 9 bases. CDR3 size: 14 residues. The V segment lost 7 bases and the J segment 0 bases; nucleotides outside the gene matches: 3. The V gene's germline CDR1 is MDHEN and CDR2 SYDVKM. CDR3 sequence reads: CASTRDRVNTEAFF. The CDR3, as DNA: TGTGCCAGCACCCGGGACAGGGTGAACACTGAAGCTTTCTTT.

This chain uses TRBV19 with TRBJ1-5; the match to TRBD1 covers 9 bases. The CDR3 has 13 amino acids. Trimming cost V 8 bases and J 4 bases; bases outside gene matches: 3. Germline V gives CDR1 LNHDA, CDR2 SQIVND (reference sequence). The CDR3, as DNA: TGTGCCAGTGCCGGGACAGGGAATCAGCCCCAGCATTTT. It encodes CASAGTGNQPQHF.

This chain links TRBV6-5 with TRBJ1-1; tentative D call: TRBD1 (6 bases). With 4 bases removed from V and 1 base from J, the gap between germline ends came to 13 bases. There are 15 residues in the CDR3. CDR1 and CDR2 (germline): MNHEY, SVGAGI. This CDR3 reads CASSSPGQKNTEAFF. The CDR3 DNA reads as TGTGCCAGCAGTTCCCCGGGACAAAAGAACACTGAAGCTTTCTTT.

Only one count was recorded for this clone. The chain joins TRBV6-1 to TRBJ1-4; D is perhaps TRBD1 (6 bases). This CDR3 region has 17 residues. Germline CDR1 and CDR2: MNHNS and SASEGT. Trimming took 4 bases from V and 1 from J, leaving 16 bases between them. The CDR3 sequence: CASSVTRGRGTNEKLFF. The DNA of the CDR3 is TGTGCCAGCAGTGTTACCAGGGGACGAGGAACTAATGAAAAACTGTTTTTT.

This clone was detected only a few times. This chain uses TRBV6-1 with TRBJ1-1, with D unresolved. Germline CDR1 and CDR2: MNHNS and SASEGT. CDR3 length: 14 residues. Trimming stripped 2 bases from V and 7 bases from J, with 14 bases between. The CDR3, as DNA: TGTGCCAGCAGTGAATTCATTACTGAGGGTGAAGCTTTCTTT. This sequence encodes CASSEFITEGEAFF.

This sequence joins TRBV11-2 and TRBJ1-5; TRBD1 is a possible D gene (6 bases). CDR1 SGHAT and CDR2 FQNNGV come from the germline V gene. The CDR3 runs 14 residues. Trimming cost V 1 base and J 7 bases, with 11 bases left between them. The CDR3 DNA reads TGTGCCAGCAGCTTAGCCCCCAGGGGACAGCCCCAGCATTTT. Encoded protein: CASSLAPRGQPQHF.

The table lists this clone with a few counts. CDR3 bases: TGTGCCACCAGCAGAGATTTTTTAATGGGGCCCCCTAATGAAAAACTGTTTTTT. Translated: CATSRDFLMGPPNEKLFF. The rearrangement links TRBV15 to TRBJ1-4; D is possibly TRBD1 (5 bases). Germline CDR1 and CDR2: LNHNV and YYDKDF (reference sequence). CDR3 size: 18 residues. Trimming cost V 0 bases and J 3 bases, with 17 bases left between them.

The J gene is TRBJ2-7, the V gene TRBV15; tentatively, D is TRBD2 (5 bases). Trimming removed 5 bases at V and 0 bases at J, with 11 bases between. The CDR3 totals 14 residues. Germline CDR1 reads LNHNV; CDR2 reads YYDKDF (reference sequence). The CDR3 loop reads CATSLGRDSYEQYF. The CDR3 region has the DNA TGTGCCACCAGCCTCGGACGGGACTCCTACGAGCAGTACTTC. The whole variable domain, remainder taken from reference TRBV15 and TRBJ2-7, is DAMVIQNPRYQVTQFGKPVTLSCSQTLNHNVMYWYQQKSSQAPKLLFHYYDKDFNNEADTPDNFQSRRPNTSFCFLDIRSPGLGDTAMYLCATSLGRDSYEQYFGPGTRLTVT.

CDR3 sequence (DNA): TGTGCCAGCAGCTCAGGGGCTCGTACAGGGTTCGTCTATGGCTACACCTTC. It codes for CASSSGARTGFVYGYTF. The chain combines TRBV7-2 with TRBJ1-2; the D gene is possibly TRBD1 (6 bases). The germline V gene has CDR1 SGHTA and CDR2 FQGNSA. The V end was cut by 4 bases, the J end by 4 bases, with 22 bases between. There are 17 residues in the CDR3.

This chain joins TRBV19 and TRBJ1-1, with a possible D match to TRBD1 (6 bases). V was cut by 2 bases and J by 1 base, with 11 bases left in between. There are 15 residues in the CDR3. Per germline, CDR1 LNHDA and CDR2 SQIVND (reference sequence). CDR3 loop: CASSIQGITNTEAFF. The CDR3 DNA sequence: TGTGCCAGTAGTATACAGGGGATAACGAACACTGAAGCTTTCTTT.

V gene TRBV30 combines with J gene TRBJ1-2; D unclear. This CDR3 is 12 amino acids long. V lost 7 bases and J 1 base, leaving 10 bases between the germline ends. Germline V gives CDR1 GTSNPN, CDR2 SVGIG (reference sequence). CDR3 nucleotide sequence: TGTGCCTCCTTCGAGGTTAACTATGGCTACACCTTC. It translates to CASFEVNYGYTF.

This chain connects TRBV5-6 to TRBJ2-7; 7 positions agree with TRBD2. Looked up from germline, CDR1 is SGHDT and CDR2 is YYEEEE. The CDR3 is 14 residues long. V lost 4 bases, J lost 3 bases, and 7 bases stayed unmatched. CDR3 sequence reads: CASSPWGGNYEQYF. CDR3 DNA sequence: TGTGCCAGCAGCCCCTGGGGGGGGAACTACGAGCAGTACTTC.

The genes are TRBV29-1 and TRBJ1-2; the D gene is possibly TRBD1 (6 bases). The CDR3 is 12 residues long. CDR1 is SQVTM and CDR2 is ANQGSEA in the germline V gene. Trimming left V 6 bases short and J 6 bases short, with 14 bases between. CDR3 sequence: CSVSDGGHGYTF. CDR3 sequence (DNA): TGCAGCGTATCGGATGGGGGCCATGGCTACACCTTC.